One sample yielded the 5 T cell receptor beta chains listed below, sequenced in a study of regulatory T cells in long-lasting Graves disease. Time point of the sample: newly diagnosed GD, antithyroid drugs for less than 3 months. The authors made the TCR library using RNA they extracted from PBMCs. Building of the TCR beta libraries involved iRepertoire HTBI primers and Arm-PCR of CDR3 regions. TCRdb reprocessed the multiplex PCR reads via MiXCR and lists one record per CDR3 protein. The data hold around 400,000 distinct CDR3 sequences, with roughly 10% observed a single time. These records were also assigned to another study, of T cells in Graves' hyperthyroidism and ophthalmopathy.

Source: peripheral blood mononuclear cells (PBMCs), taken at new diagnosis, from a patient treated with antithyroid drugs. The origin of the receptors is a woman aged 18-29 years with Graves disease.

This clonotype showed up many times. The chain carries TRBV20-1 and TRBJ2-5; weak D call: TRBD1 (6 bases). Germline V gene lookup returns CDR1 DFQATT and CDR2 SNEGSKA (reference sequence). Deletions cut 0 bases from V and 4 bases from J, with 9 bases between. The CDR3 has 13 residues. The DNA of the CDR3 is TGCAGTGCTAGAGATACCAGGGGAGAGACCCAGTACTTC. Translated: CSARDTRGETQYF.

At least ten counts were recorded for this clonotype. The chain links TRBV18 to TRBJ2-1, with 7 bases that match TRBD2. This CDR3 region has 15 residues. Trimming cost V 1 base and J 9 bases; bases outside gene matches: 9. Germline lookup yields CDR1 KGHSH and CDR2 LQKENI. For the CDR3, the DNA is TGTGCCAGCTCACCACGACTAGCTCCCCTAACTGAGCAGTTCTTC. It specifies CASSPRLAPLTEQFF.

There are many counts of this clonotype. The chain is built from TRBV20-1 and TRBJ2-1; 15 nucleotides agree with TRBD2. Per germline, CDR1 DFQATT and CDR2 SNEGSKA (reference sequence). V dropped 3 bases and J dropped 6; count of bases not matched to a gene: 3. The CDR3 totals 15 residues. The CDR3, as DNA: TGCAGTGCTAGGAGGACTAGCGGGAGGGCCAATGAGCAGTTCTTC. As protein: CSARRTSGRANEQFF.

This clonotype was recorded at least ten times. This chain joins TRBV7-9 and TRBJ2-2, with D unclear. Germline-derived CDR1 and CDR2 are SEHNR and FQNEAQ (reference sequence). CDR3 size: 14 residues. Deletions cut 1 base from V and 2 bases from J, with 5 bases between. DNA of the CDR3: TGTGCCAGCAGCTTAGAGGCCAACACCGGGGAGCTGTTTTTT. Translating gives CASSLEANTGELFF. Full variable domain (remainder filled in from reference TRBV7-9 and TRBJ2-2): DTGVSQNPRHKITKRGQNVTFRCDPISEHNRLYWYRQTLGQGPEFLTYFQNEAQLEKSRLLSDRFSAERPKGSFSTLEIQRTEQGDSAMYLCASSLEANTGELFFGEGSRLTVL.

J is TRBJ2-1 and V is TRBV15; 11 nucleotides align to TRBD1. Germline V CDR1 and CDR2: LNHNV, YYDKDF (reference sequence). With 5 bases clipped from V and 7 bases from J, the junction kept 10 bases outside the gene matches. CDR3 length: 16 amino acids. DNA for the CDR3: TGTGCCACCAGCTTGGCCAGGACAGGGGGCCGGAATGAGCAGTTCTTC. It encodes CATSLARTGGRNEQFF. Based on the CDR3 plus reference TRBV15 and TRBJ2-1, the full variable domain is DAMVIQNPRYQVTQFGKPVTLSCSQTLNHNVMYWYQQKSSQAPKLLFHYYDKDFNNEADTPDNFQSRRPNTSFCFLDIRSPGLGDTAMYLCATSLARTGGRNEQFFGPGTRLTVL.